The 28 T cell receptor beta chains below all came from one sample that was sequenced in a study of T cell clusters in autoimmune cytopenias. Roughly 38,000 genome equivalents of blood DNA were amplified for TRB. Multiplex touch-down PCR amplified TRB using TRB-A and TRB-B pools in one tube. Reanalyzing the multiplex PCR reads, TCRdb keeps one entry per CDR3 protein, without DNA. The sample spans approximately 14,000 distinct CDR3 sequences; the ten largest clones claim 2% to 2.5%. Input material: peripheral blood. The receptors shown here come from a human donor with an autoimmune cytopenia or autoimmune hepatitis (not recorded which).

J is TRBJ2-1 and V is TRBV10-3. The CDR3 is made up of 13 amino acids. CDR1 and CDR2 (germline): ENHRY, SYGVKD. The CDR3 sequence is CAIRRNLNSEQFF.

The chain carries TRBV27 and TRBJ1-2; no DNA is available, so the TRBD1 call from TCRdb remains unchecked. Germline-derived CDR1 and CDR2 are MNHEY and SMNVEV (reference sequence). This CDR3 has 12 residues. CDR3 amino acids: CASRTSAGGYTF.

The V gene is TRBV15, the J gene TRBJ1-1; without DNA, the TCRdb call of TRBD1 cannot be checked. Germline lookup yields CDR1 LNHNV and CDR2 YYDKDF (reference sequence). This CDR3 is built from 14 residues. CDR3 region: CATSSRSGGTEAFF. Drawing the rest from reference TRBV15 and TRBJ1-1, the complete variable domain is DAMVIQNPRYQVTQFGKPVTLSCSQTLNHNVMYWYQQKSSQAPKLLFHYYDKDFNNEADTPDNFQSRRPNTSFCFLDIRSPGLGDTAMYLCATSSRSGGTEAFFGQGTRLTVV.

The genes are TRBV18 and TRBJ2-7; no DNA is available, so the TRBD2 call from TCRdb remains unchecked. The V gene's germline CDR1 is KGHSH and CDR2 LQKENI. CDR3 length equals 16 residues. CDR3 amino acids: CASSPQAAGGAYEQYF.

The V gene is TRBV27, the J gene TRBJ1-4; the D call from TCRdb, TRBD1, cannot be confirmed without DNA. Germline CDR1 and CDR2: MNHEY and SMNVEV (reference sequence). The CDR3 contains 14 residues. This chain's CDR3 is CASSLRGRKEKLFF.

CDR3 amino acids: CASREIAGSEQFF. The rearrangement joins TRBV6-1 to TRBJ2-7; the TCRdb call, TRBD2, lacks DNA for checking. There are 13 residues in the CDR3. CDR1 is MNHNS and CDR2 is SASEGT in the germline V gene.

The rearrangement joins TRBV6-5 to TRBJ2-2; TCRdb names TRBD2, which stays unverified in the absence of DNA. This CDR3 has 17 amino acids. CDR1 is MNHEY, CDR2 SVGAGI, per germline. The CDR3 spells CASSESSGTSYAGELFF.

This chain joins TRBV20-1 and TRBJ2-7; TCRdb selects TRBD2, and the lack of DNA leaves this call unchecked. Germline V lookup: CDR1 DFQATT, CDR2 SNEGSKA (reference sequence). This CDR3 region has 13 residues. The CDR3 loop reads CSALAGGTYEQYF.

This chain connects TRBV18 to TRBJ1-1; no DNA is available, so the TRBD1 call from TCRdb remains unchecked. The length of the CDR3 is 13 residues. CDR1 KGHSH and CDR2 LQKENI come from the germline V gene. CDR3 protein: CASSPGTGNEAFF.

This CDR3 is CASSFTSGGDTQYF. The J gene is TRBJ2-3, the V gene TRBV5-5; checking the TCRdb D call of TRBD2 is not possible without DNA. Germline V gene lookup returns CDR1 SGHKS and CDR2 YYEKEE (reference sequence). This CDR3 has 14 amino acids.

The chain couples TRBV5-4 to TRBJ2-7. The CDR3 runs 14 residues. Germline V gives CDR1 SGHNT, CDR2 YYREEE (reference sequence). The CDR3 loop is CASSLDQTQYEQYF.

The V call is TRBV7-9, the J call TRBJ2-3. Germline CDR1 reads SEHNR; CDR2 reads FQNEAQ (reference sequence). This CDR3 has 13 residues. The CDR3 here is CASSLSFTDTQYF.

V is TRBV6-4 and J is TRBJ2-2. The CDR3 consists of 13 residues. The germline V gene has CDR1 MRHNA and CDR2 SNTAGT. The CDR3 is CAISEEEAGELFF.

This clonotype is classed as medium-sized by frequency. The chain combines TRBV15 with TRBJ2-5; the D gene TCRdb calls, TRBD2, cannot be checked with no DNA. The germline CDR1 and CDR2 sequences are LNHNV and YYDKDF (reference sequence). This CDR3 has 17 amino acids. CDR3 protein: CATSRQLVGEGLGTQYF.

The CDR3 loop is CASSPLAGGIQETQYF. V usage is TRBV27 and J usage is TRBJ2-5; TCRdb proposes TRBD2, but this gene call is untestable without DNA. CDR1 and CDR2 from the germline V gene are MNHEY and SMNVEV (reference sequence). This CDR3 is built from 16 residues.

This clonotype shows up as medium-sized by frequency. The CDR3 spells CSVELLAGYNEQFF. The rearrangement uses TRBV29-1 and TRBJ2-1; checking the TCRdb D call of TRBD2 is not possible without DNA. CDR3 length: 14 amino acids. Germline assignment: CDR1 SQVTM and CDR2 ANQGSEA.

The chain couples TRBV6-5 to TRBJ2-1; with no DNA, the TCRdb D assignment of TRBD2 cannot be verified. This CDR3 region has 18 residues. Germline CDR1 reads MNHEY; CDR2 reads SVGAGI. The CDR3 is CASTPLPTTSGSYNEQFF.

The genes are TRBV18 and TRBJ1-1; TCRdb's D gene call, TRBD1, goes unchecked for lack of DNA. The CDR3 covers 16 residues. Germline V gene lookup returns CDR1 KGHSH and CDR2 LQKENI. CDR3 residues: CASHRGTGGAGVEAFF.

Here the CDR3 reads CASSLDPGSYGYTF. The rearrangement links TRBV5-6 to TRBJ1-2; lacking DNA, the TRBD1 call made by TCRdb goes unchecked. The CDR3 covers 14 residues. In germline, CDR1 is SGHDT, CDR2 YYEEEE.

The chain links TRBV19 to TRBJ2-7; as DNA is missing, the TRBD1 call by TCRdb cannot be tested. There are 15 residues in the CDR3. Germline lookup yields CDR1 LNHDA and CDR2 SQIVND (reference sequence). This CDR3 is CASSSSGGAVGEQYF.

This clonotype registers medium-sized by frequency. The genes are TRBV19 and TRBJ2-7; the D call from TCRdb, TRBD1, cannot be confirmed without DNA. The CDR3 is 13 amino acids. Per the germline V gene, CDR1 is LNHDA and CDR2 is SQIVND (reference sequence). The CDR3 sequence is CASGQGVFGEQYF.

Judged by frequency, this clonotype is medium-sized. The chain links TRBV19 to TRBJ2-1; TCRdb designates TRBD2, a call that cannot be tested without DNA. This CDR3 is 18 amino acids long. Germline CDR1 is LNHDA and CDR2 is SQIVND (reference sequence). CDR3 amino acids: CASSIDVAGVTNYNEQFF.

The V call is TRBV6-5, the J call TRBJ2-1. Germline CDR1 reads MNHEY; CDR2 reads SVGAGI. The CDR3 extends over 16 amino acids. This CDR3 reads CAISAQPGSSYNEQFF.

The J gene is TRBJ1-6, the V gene TRBV5-4. Germline CDR1 SGHNT, CDR2 YYREEE (reference sequence). The CDR3 length is 17 residues. CDR3 loop: CASSLGGGLYYNSPLHF.

V usage is TRBV6-1 and J usage is TRBJ1-2; absent DNA, TCRdb's TRBD1 call cannot be checked. Germline CDR1 and CDR2: MNHNS and SASEGT. This CDR3 has 13 residues. The CDR3 sequence is CASSEWDSHGYTF.

The chain is built from TRBV12-3 or TRBV12-4 and TRBJ2-1; absent DNA, TCRdb's TRBD1 call cannot be checked. The CDR3 covers 15 residues. The CDR3 here is CASSFGRGSYNEQFF.

The chain has TRBV5-4 and TRBJ1-2; there is no DNA to check the TCRdb D call of TRBD1. The CDR3 runs to 14 residues. Germline V CDR1 and CDR2: SGHNT, YYREEE (reference sequence). CDR3 protein: CASSGRGASSGYTF. Variable domain in full (rest from reference TRBV5-4 and TRBJ1-2): ETGVTQSPTHLIKTRGQQVTLRCSSQSGHNTVSWYQQALGQGPQFIFQYYREEENGRGNFPPRFSGLQFPNYSSELNVNALELDDSALYLCASSGRGASSGYTFGSGTRLTVV.

The CDR3 protein is CASSSRWGGRSPLHF. The chain recombines TRBV5-6 with TRBJ1-6; TCRdb selects TRBD1, and the lack of DNA leaves this call unchecked. Germline values: CDR1 SGHDT, CDR2 YYEEEE. The CDR3 spans 15 residues.